Listed below are T cell receptor beta chains from one sample, sequenced in a study of T cell responses to AZD1222 COVID-19 vaccine. Data came from immunoSEQ multiplex PCR; TCRdb stores just in-frame clones and leaves some out. The sample records under 80,000 clones, 87% being singletons. The sample was peripheral blood, taken 28 days after the second AZD1222 dose. All receptors derive from an adult who received the AZD1222 COVID-19 vaccine. CDR3s include the opening cysteine and the closing phenylalanine or tryptophan. D genes are given only for firm matches. Rows may omit the clone size; those that give it use once, few, many or a size class.

clone size	J gene	D gene	V gene	CDR3 protein	CDR3 DNA
once	TRBJ2-1	NA	TRBV15	CATSRDHASNEQFF	TGTGCCACCAGCAGAGATCATGCGTCGAATGAGCAGTTCTTC
NA	TRBJ1-2	TRBD1	TRBV5-5	CASSFGQGVYGYTF	TGTGCCAGCAGCTTCGGACAGGGTGTATATGGCTACACCTTC
NA	TRBJ1-5	NA	TRBV11-2	CASSPQLNQPQHF	TGTGCCAGCAGCCCGCAGCTCAATCAGCCCCAGCATTTT
NA	TRBJ2-5	TRBD1	TRBV5-4	CASSGTTSGQGIEETQYF	TGTGCCAGCAGCGGGACGACCTCGGGACAGGGGATTGAAGAGACCCAGTACTTC
NA	TRBJ2-1	NA	TRBV5-8	CASSLTRSSYNEQFF	TGTGCCAGCAGCTTAACCAGGAGCTCCTACAATGAGCAGTTCTTC
NA	TRBJ2-1	TRBD2	TRBV6-2/TRBV6-3	CASSYPRRGETSGSRLFF	TGTGCCAGCAGTTACCCACGGAGGGGAGAGACTAGCGGGAGCCGGCTTTTCTTC
NA	TRBJ1-1	TRBD1	TRBV12-3/TRBV12-4	CASSFTGGNRAFF	TGTGCCAGCAGCTTCACAGGGGGCAACCGAGCTTTCTTT
NA	TRBJ1-6	NA	TRBV7-2	CASSPTGTYNSPLHF	TGTGCCAGCAGCCCGACAGGAACCTATAATTCACCCCTCCACTTT
once	TRBJ1-4	NA	TRBV28	CASTAGTSTNEKLFF	TGTGCCAGCACTGCGGGCACTTCAACTAATGAAAAACTGTTTTTT
NA	TRBJ2-2	NA	TRBV19	CASKPQGNTGELFF	TGTGCCAGTAAGCCACAGGGGAACACCGGGGAGCTGTTTTTT
NA	TRBJ1-1	TRBD1	TRBV7-9	CASSPPSGGEDTEAFF	TGTGCCAGCAGCCCACCTTCAGGGGGCGAGGACACTGAAGCTTTCTTT
NA	TRBJ2-5	TRBD2	TRBV7-9	CASSFPPTSGREETQYF	TGTGCCAGCAGCTTCCCCCCGACTAGCGGGAGGGAAGAGACCCAGTACTTC
NA	TRBJ2-3	NA	TRBV5-5	CASSLAGDSTDTQYF	TGTGCCAGCAGCTTGGCGGGGGATAGCACAGATACGCAGTATTTT
NA	TRBJ1-1	NA	TRBV4-3	CASSQEVLLNTEAFF	TGCGCCAGCAGCCAAGAAGTTTTGTTGAACACTGAAGCTTTCTTT
NA	TRBJ2-7	TRBD2	TRBV6-5	CASTKGTGGSYEQYF	TGTGCCAGCACCAAAGGGACGGGGGGTTCCTACGAGCAGTACTTC